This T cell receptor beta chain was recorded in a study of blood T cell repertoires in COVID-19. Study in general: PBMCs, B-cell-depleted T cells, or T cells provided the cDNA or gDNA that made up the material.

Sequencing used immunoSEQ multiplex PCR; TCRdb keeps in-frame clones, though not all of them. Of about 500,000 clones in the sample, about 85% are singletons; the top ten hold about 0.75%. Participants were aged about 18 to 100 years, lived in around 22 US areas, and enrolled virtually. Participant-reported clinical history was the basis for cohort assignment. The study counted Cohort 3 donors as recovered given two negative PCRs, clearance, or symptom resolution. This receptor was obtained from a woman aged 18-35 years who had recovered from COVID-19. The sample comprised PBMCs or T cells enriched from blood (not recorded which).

The CDR3 nucleotides read TGTGCCAGCAGCGCCGGGACAGGTTATCATCAGCCCCAGCATTTT. This encodes CASSAGTGYHQPQHF. The rearrangement joins TRBV5-8 to TRBJ1-5, with 8 nucleotides matching TRBD1. The germline V gene has CDR1 SGHTS and CDR2 YDEGEE. Trimming at V came to 4 bases and at J to 5 bases, leaving 8 bases not matched to a gene. The CDR3 is 15 amino acids.